The present entry profiles one T cell receptor (beta chain) with its context. The antigen is undetermined. A multiplex PCR was run with 60 Vbeta primers and 13 Jbeta primers. Profiled with immunoSEQ multiplex PCR; TCRdb holds only in-frame clones, not every one. This table holds about 150,000 clones, roughly 82% found once. This specimen belongs to a study of cytomegalovirus exposure and HLA in healthy donors. Study-level points and caveats: Overall, roughly 170 TCR beta chains were annotated as cytomegalovirus-associated. While the bulk of TCR sequences proved rare, some public TCRs turned up in many donors. A few of the chains that were CMV-associated were confirmed in vitro to be specific for CMV antigens.

This CDR3 spans 15 amino acids. J was trimmed by 5 bases and V by 5 bases; bases with no gene match: 4. Germline CDR1 MRHNA, CDR2 SNTAGT. Sequences were obtained from PBMCs. This TCR was sampled from a man under 40 in good health and CMV-seronegative. This chain uses TRBV6-4 with TRBJ2-1, with 12 nucleotides matching TRBD2. The CDR3 DNA sequence: TGTGCCAGCAGTCCACTAGCGGGGGGCCACAATGAGCAGTTCTTC. Translated: CASSPLAGGHNEQFF.